Following are 4 T cell receptor beta chains from one sample sequenced in a study of Graves' ophthalmopathy and Graves' hyperthyroidism. Amplified TCR beta CDR3 regions were obtained using RNA transcripts as template. Second-round multiplex PCR came after first-round RT-PCR with HTBI primers. TCRdb re-derived calls from the multiplex PCR reads in MiXCR, one entry per CDR3 protein. The repertoire holds 200,000 to 250,000 distinct CDR3 sequences, with 25% to 30% as singletons. The sequencing sample was made of peripheral blood. Every receptor here comes from a man aged 50 to 59 with Graves' ophthalmopathy.

The rearrangement joins TRBV11-3 to TRBJ1-1; 9 bases map to TRBD1. This CDR3 region has 15 residues. The germline V gene has CDR1 SGHNT and CDR2 YENEEA. Trimming removed 5 bases from V and 1 base from J; junction bases left unmatched: 5. The CDR3 sequence: CASSNRDRENTEAFF. DNA of the CDR3: TGTGCCAGCAGCAACCGGGACAGGGAGAACACTGAAGCTTTCTTT.

This clonotype has a count of ten or more. The chain employs TRBV20-1 and TRBJ1-1; 7 bases match TRBD1. The CDR3 loop spans 13 amino acids. The junction had 7 bases not matched to a gene; V was cut back by 5 bases and J by 4 bases. The germline CDR1 and CDR2 sequences are DFQATT and SNEGSKA (reference sequence). CDR3 bases: TGCAGTGCTTTACAGGGGATGGCCACTGAAGCTTTCTTT. Translating gives CSALQGMATEAFF.

The table lists this clonotype with many counts. The V and J genes are TRBV19 and TRBJ1-1, with D perhaps matching TRBD1 (6 bases). From germline, CDR1 is LNHDA and CDR2 SQIVND (reference sequence). V shed 6 bases and J shed 0 bases, with 14 bases lying between them. The CDR3 extends over 15 amino acids. CDR3 protein: CASRPPGHMNTEAFF. CDR3 sequence (DNA): TGTGCCAGTAGGCCACCGGGACACATGAACACTGAAGCTTTCTTT.

This clonotype appeared many times. The rearrangement links TRBV29-1 to TRBJ2-7; D possibly corresponds to TRBD1 (6 bases). CDR3 length equals 15 residues. Trimming left V 3 bases short and J 1 base short, with 16 bases between. Germline V gene lookup returns CDR1 SQVTM and CDR2 ANQGSEA. The CDR3 loop reads CSVELGTLLSYEQYF. Written as DNA, the CDR3 is TGCAGCGTTGAGCTTGGGACACTACTTTCCTACGAGCAGTACTTC.